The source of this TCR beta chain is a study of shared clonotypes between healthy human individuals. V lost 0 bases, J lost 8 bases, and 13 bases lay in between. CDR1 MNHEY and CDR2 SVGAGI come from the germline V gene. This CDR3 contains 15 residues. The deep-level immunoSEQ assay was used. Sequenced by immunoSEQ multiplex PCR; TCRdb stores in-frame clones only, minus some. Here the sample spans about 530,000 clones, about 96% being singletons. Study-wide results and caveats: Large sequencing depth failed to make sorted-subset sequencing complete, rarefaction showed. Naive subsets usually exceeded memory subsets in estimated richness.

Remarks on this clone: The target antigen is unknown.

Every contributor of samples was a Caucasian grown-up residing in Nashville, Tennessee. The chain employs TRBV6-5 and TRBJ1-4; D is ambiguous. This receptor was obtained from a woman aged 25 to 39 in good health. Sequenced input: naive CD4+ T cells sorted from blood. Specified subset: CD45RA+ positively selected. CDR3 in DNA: TGTGCCAGCAGTTACTCGAGCGCTCCCGCAGAAAAACTGTTTTTT. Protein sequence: CASSYSSAPAEKLFF.